These T cell receptor beta chains were read from a single sample in a study of blood T cell repertoires in COVID-19. Some clones are missing from TCRdb's copy, which holds only in-frame ones; the method was immunoSEQ multiplex PCR. The sample includes about 160,000 clones, approximately 80% seen only once; the top ten take roughly 13%. The specimen was peripheral blood. The receptor source for this set is an older man who had recovered from COVID-19. CDR3s include the opening cysteine and the closing phenylalanine or tryptophan. Fields, in order: clone size, D gene, V gene, J gene, CDR3 DNA, CDR3 protein. The D gene is left open where the match is weak. Clone sizes are given selectively: once, few, many, or a class where the clone is expanded.

>-|-|TRBV7-2|TRBJ2-3
TGTGCCAGCAGCTCCTCTACCTTCACAGATACGCAGTATTTT
CASSSSTFTDTQYF
>few|TRBD2|TRBV24-1|TRBJ2-3
TGTGCCACCAGTGATAGACTAGCGGGGAGCACAGATACGCAGTATTTT
CATSDRLAGSTDTQYF
>-|-|TRBV3-1/TRBV3-2|TRBJ1-3
TGTGCCAGCAGCCAAGAGGGTCAGGGGTCTGGAAACACCATATATTTT
CASSQEGQGSGNTIYF
>-|-|TRBV9|TRBJ2-6
TGTGCCAGCAGCTCCGACTTACCTGGGGCCAACGTCCTGACTTTC
CASSSDLPGANVLTF
>once|-|TRBV15|TRBJ1-5
TGTGCCACCAGTAGGTGGATCGGGAGCAATCAGCCCCAGCATTTT
CATSRWIGSNQPQHF
>-|TRBD2|TRBV2|TRBJ2-1
TGTGCCAGCAGTCCGGGACTAGTCTACAATGAGCAGTTCTTC
CASSPGLVYNEQFF
>-|-|TRBV28|TRBJ1-5
TGTGCCAGCAGATCACAGGATAATCAGGCCCAGCATTTT
CASRSQDNQAQHF
>once|TRBD1|TRBV5-4|TRBJ1-5
TGTGCCAGCAGCTTGGAAGGGGGCGGTCAGCCCCAGCATTTT
CASSLEGGGQPQHF
>once|-|TRBV5-4|TRBJ2-5
TGTGCCAGCAGCTTGAAAGGCGGACAAGAGACCCAGTACTTC
CASSLKGGQETQYF
>-|-|TRBV7-9|TRBJ1-3
TGTGCCAGCAGCTTAGAAGGGGTTGGAAACACCATATATTTT
CASSLEGVGNTIYF
>-|-|TRBV3-1/TRBV3-2|TRBJ1-4
TGTGCCAGCAGCCAAGCACAGTTGGAAAATGAAAAACTGTTTTTT
CASSQAQLENEKLFF
>-|-|TRBV5-1|TRBJ2-5
TGCGCCAGCAGCTTCCTAGTTCAAGAGACCCAGTACTTC
CASSFLVQETQYF
>-|TRBD2|TRBV7-9|TRBJ2-5
TGTGCCAGCAGCTTTCCGCTAGCGGGAGGGACGGAGACCCAGTACTTC
CASSFPLAGGTETQYF
>-|-|TRBV3-1/TRBV3-2|TRBJ2-7
TGTGCCAGCAGCCCCGCTAGCAGATACGAGCAGTACTTC
CASSPASRYEQYF
>-|-|TRBV12-5|TRBJ2-3
TGTGCTAGTGGTTTGGAAACGGGATCATGGAGGAGCACAGATACGCAGTATTTT
CASGLETGSWRSTDTQYF
>-|TRBD2|TRBV5-1|TRBJ2-3
TGCGCCAGCAGCCCATCCCAGCGGGGACCCACAGATACGCAGTATTTT
CASSPSQRGPTDTQYF
>-|-|TRBV7-9|TRBJ1-1
TGTGCCAGCAGCTTAACTTTTGAAGCTTTCTTT
CASSLTFEAFF
>few|-|TRBV12-5|TRBJ1-4
TGTGCTAGTGCCCTGAGTCAGGGTACCGAAAAACTGTTTTTT
CASALSQGTEKLFF
>-|-|TRBV7-6|TRBJ1-4
TGTGCCAGCAGCTCGCAGGCAGGGTCTGGTGAAAAACTGTTTTTT
CASSSQAGSGEKLFF
>-|-|TRBV6-5|TRBJ2-2
TGTGCCAGCGGGGCCGGTGGCAGACTCGTACTGTTTTTT
CASGAGGRLVLFF
>-|-|TRBV19|TRBJ1-1
TGTGCCAGTAGTATTCTCGGCAGGGTGAACACTGAAGCTTTCTTT
CASSILGRVNTEAFF
>-|TRBD2|TRBV29-1|TRBJ2-1
TGCAGCGTTGTTCGGACTAGCGATGAGCAGTTCTTC
CSVVRTSDEQFF
>-|-|TRBV10-2|TRBJ2-7
TGCGCCAGCAGTGACGGGTTAGGGGAATCCTTAGGGTACGAGCAGTACTTC
CASSDGLGESLGYEQYF
>-|-|TRBV3-1/TRBV3-2|TRBJ2-3
TGTGCCAGCAGCCAAGGAACGGCGGCAGATACGCAGTATTTT
CASSQGTAADTQYF
>few|TRBD1|TRBV11-2|TRBJ1-1
TGTGCCAGCAGCCCCAGTTCCGACAGGGACACTGAAGCTTTCTTT
CASSPSSDRDTEAFF
>-|-|TRBV21-1|TRBJ2-7
TGTGCCAGCAGAACCCTCTCCGGGACAGGGGTCTCCTACGAGCAGTACTTC
CASRTLSGTGVSYEQYF
>-|TRBD2|TRBV6-2/TRBV6-3|TRBJ2-7
TGTGCCAGCAGTTACCATCGTACTAGCGGTACTTCTACGGTAGTGCAGTACTTC
CASSYHRTSGTSTVVQYF
>-|-|TRBV18|TRBJ2-1
TGTGCCAGCTCACCACCTTCGCGGATGACCTACAATGAGCAGTTCTTC
CASSPPSRMTYNEQFF
>-|-|TRBV2|TRBJ1-5
TGTGCCAGCACCTCAGGGGAAACTCAGCCCCAGCATTTT
CASTSGETQPQHF